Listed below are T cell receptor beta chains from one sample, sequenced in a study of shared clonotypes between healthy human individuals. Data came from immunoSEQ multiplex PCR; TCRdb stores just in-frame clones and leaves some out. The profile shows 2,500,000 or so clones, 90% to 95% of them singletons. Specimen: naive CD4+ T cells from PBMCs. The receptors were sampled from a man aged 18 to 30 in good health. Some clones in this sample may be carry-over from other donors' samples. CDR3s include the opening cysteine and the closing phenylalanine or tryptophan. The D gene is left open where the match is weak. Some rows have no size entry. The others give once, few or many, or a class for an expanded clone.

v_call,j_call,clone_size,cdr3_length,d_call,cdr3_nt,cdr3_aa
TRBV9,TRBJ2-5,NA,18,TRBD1,TGTGCCAGCAGCGTAGCTATCGGACAGGGGGCTTTCCAAGAGACCCAGTACTTC,CASSVAIGQGAFQETQYF
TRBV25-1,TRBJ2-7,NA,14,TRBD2,TGTGCCAGCAGTGTGGCGGGAGAGGGTTGGGAGCAGTACTTC,CASSVAGEGWEQYF
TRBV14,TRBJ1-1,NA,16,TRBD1,TGTGCCAGCAGCCCTCCCCGGACAGGGCAGAACACTGAAGCTTTCTTT,CASSPPRTGQNTEAFF
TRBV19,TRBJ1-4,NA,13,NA,TGTGCCAGTAGTCCCCAGATTAATGAAAAACTGTTTTTT,CASSPQINEKLFF
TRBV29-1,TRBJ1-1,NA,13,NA,TGCAGCGTTGAAGGACTGTTTAACACTGAAGCTTTCTTT,CSVEGLFNTEAFF
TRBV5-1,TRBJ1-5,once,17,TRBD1,TGCGCCAGCAGCCAAAACGCCCTGGGACAGGAGAATCAGCCCCAGCATTTT,CASSQNALGQENQPQHF
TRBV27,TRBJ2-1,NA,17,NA,TGTGCCAGCAGTTCGATCTTAACGGTGAGCTCCTACAATGAGCAGTTCTTC,CASSSILTVSSYNEQFF
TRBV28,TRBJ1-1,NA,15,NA,TGTGCCAGCACCGCTTGGGGGCGGGGGAACACTGAAGCTTTCTTT,CASTAWGRGNTEAFF
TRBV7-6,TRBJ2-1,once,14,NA,TGTGCCAGCAGCTCCTTACGGGGCCGGTTGGAGCAGTTCTTC,CASSSLRGRLEQFF
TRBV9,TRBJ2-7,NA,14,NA,TGTGCCAGCAGCGTGGAAGCTGTTGGCGGGGAGCAGTACTTC,CASSVEAVGGEQYF
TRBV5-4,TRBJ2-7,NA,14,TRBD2,TGTGCCAGCAGCATAGCGGGAGGGCTTCGGAAGCAGTACTTC,CASSIAGGLRKQYF
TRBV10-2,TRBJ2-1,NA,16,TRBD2,TGCGCCAGCCAAGGGACTAGCGGGAGCTCCTACAATGAGCAGTTCTTC,CASQGTSGSSYNEQFF
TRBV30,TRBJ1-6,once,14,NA,TGTGCCTGGAGTCGACAGCTATTTAATTCACCCCTCCACTTT,CAWSRQLFNSPLHF
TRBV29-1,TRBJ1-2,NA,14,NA,TGCAGCGTAGGTCAACGAGGGCTTAACTATGGCTACACCTTC,CSVGQRGLNYGYTF
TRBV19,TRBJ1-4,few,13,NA,TGTGCCAGTAGTATAGCCCGATATGAAAAACTGTTTTTT,CASSIARYEKLFF
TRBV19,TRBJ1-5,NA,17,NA,TGTGCCAGTAGTAATAGACACGAGGGACTCCGGTATCAGCCCCAGCATTTT,CASSNRHEGLRYQPQHF
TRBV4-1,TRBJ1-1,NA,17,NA,TGCGCCAGCACTCTTAGTCTCAATGGCGGGGGGAGCACTGAAGCTTTCTTT,CASTLSLNGGGSTEAFF
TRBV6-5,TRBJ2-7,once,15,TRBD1,TGTGCCAGCAGTCGAGACAGGGGGATGACCTACGAGCAGTACTTC,CASSRDRGMTYEQYF